This passage covers 4 T cell receptor beta chains from one sample sequenced in a study of graft-versus-host responses after intestinal transplantation. These TCRs are of unknown antigen specificity. Only in-frame clones appear in the TCRdb table, and some are missing; sequencing was by immunoSEQ multiplex PCR. Among tens of thousands of clones listed, about nine tenths were seen once. Sequences were derived from unstimulated CD4+ T cells sorted from spleen or lymph node cells, sampled before intestinal transplant. These receptors were taken from a human donor who received an intestinal transplant.

The rearrangement uses TRBV7-9 and TRBJ2-3; 7 bases align to TRBD1. J gave up 1 base and V 2 bases, and 3 bases lay outside the gene matches. This CDR3 spans 15 amino acids. Germline CDR1 SEHNR, CDR2 FQNEAQ (reference sequence). The CDR3 region is CASSLTGAGTDTQYF. The CDR3 nucleotides are TGTGCCAGCAGCTTAACAGGGGCTGGCACAGATACGCAGTATTTT.

The chain has TRBV25-1 and TRBJ1-6, with 7 bases fitting TRBD1. This CDR3 comprises 15 residues. Germline-derived CDR1 and CDR2 are MGHDK and SYGVNS. Unmatched junction bases numbered 5, after V lost 2 bases and J lost 7 bases. This CDR3 reads CASSEHAGGNSPLHF. The CDR3 nucleotides are TGTGCCAGCAGTGAACACGCAGGGGGAAATTCACCCCTCCACTTT.

V and J are TRBV4-3 and TRBJ2-2, with 9 bases identical to TRBD2. Germline V lookup: CDR1 LGHNA, CDR2 YSLEER. The CDR3 is 17 amino acids. The junction had 6 bases not matched to a gene; V was cut back by 3 bases and J by 1 base. This chain's CDR3 is CASSHSGGRENTGELFF. The CDR3 DNA reads as TGCGCCAGCAGCCACAGCGGGGGGAGAGAGAACACCGGGGAGCTGTTTTTT.

CDR3 in amino acids: CASSTGTGSIETQYF. CDR3 DNA sequence: TGTGCCAGTAGTACCGGGACAGGGTCAATCGAGACCCAGTACTTC. This sequence joins TRBV19 and TRBJ2-5; 9 bases map to TRBD1. Germline V CDR1 and CDR2: LNHDA, SQIVND (reference sequence). This CDR3 is 15 amino acids long. The V gene end was trimmed by 4 bases and the J gene end by 5 bases; junction bases not matched to a gene: 8. Filled out from reference TRBV19 and TRBJ2-5, the complete variable domain reads DGGITQSPKYLFRKEGQNVTLSCEQNLNHDAMYWYRQDPGQGLRLIYYSQIVNDFQKGDIAEGYSVSREKKESFPLTVTSAQKNPTAFYLCASSTGTGSIETQYFGPGTRLLVL.